These 9 T cell receptor beta chains share one sample of origin, sequenced in a study of post-analysis software for immune sequencing data. Their cognate antigens are unknown. Study-level results: A few TRBV segments occurring more often in patients than controls included TRBV5-6, TRBV5-1 and TRBV20-1.

Every TCR beta cDNA library bore unique molecular identifiers. MiXCR, applied by TCRdb to the PCR reads, yields one record per CDR3 protein. Of approximately 180,000 distinct CDR3 sequences in the sample, 30% were seen once. Source material: blood. These receptor sequences come from a girl aged 5-17 years with multiple sclerosis.

With respect to this clonotype: One junction end disagrees with the germline gene, perhaps due to a read error. CDR3 DNA sequence: TGTGCCAGCACCGCGGGACAGAGACCCTATAGCTACACCTTC. Encoded protein: CASTAGQRPYSYTF. The chain is built from TRBV28 and TRBJ1-2; 7 nucleotides line up with TRBD1. The CDR3 runs 14 residues. Germline V gene data show CDR1 as MDHEN and CDR2 as SYDVKM.

This clonotype was seen more than once but under ten times. V usage is TRBV28 and J usage is TRBJ2-7; D is unclear. Germline lookup yields CDR1 MDHEN and CDR2 SYDVKM. The CDR3 loop spans 13 amino acids. The V end was cut by 3 bases, the J end by 2 bases, with 8 bases between. The CDR3, as DNA: TGTGCCAGCAGTTTCTACCGTACCTACGAGCAGTACTTC. This sequence encodes CASSFYRTYEQYF.

Details on this clonotype: A read error may explain this, as a much larger clone is one base away. The chain links TRBV4-1 to TRBJ2-1; D gene ambiguous. Germline CDR1 MGHRA, CDR2 YSYEKL. This CDR3 is built from 13 residues. CDR3 sequence (DNA): TGCGCCGGCAGCCAAGAGACTGGCACCGAGCAGTTCTTC. It yields the protein CAGSQETGTEQFF.

This clonotype occurred many times. The rearrangement joins TRBV5-1 to TRBJ2-1, with a weak D call TRBD2 (6 bases). This CDR3 comprises 14 residues. Looked up from germline, CDR1 is SGHRS and CDR2 is YFSETQ. The germline V and J ends were trimmed by 0 bases and 9 bases, with 13 bases remaining between them. The CDR3 spells CASSLGTGTREQFF. DNA of the CDR3: TGCGCCAGCAGCTTGGGGACTGGGACTCGTGAGCAGTTCTTC.

Remarks on this clonotype: Just one base apart from a much larger clone, this may be a read error. J is TRBJ2-7 and V is TRBV7-2, with TRBD2 matching 7 bases. Germline assignment: CDR1 SGHTA and CDR2 FQGNSA. The CDR3 has 13 amino acids. The CDR3 DNA is TGTGCCAGCAGCTTGGGGGGGACCTACAAGCAGTACTTC. It codes for CASSLGGTYKQYF. The full variable domain, rest sourced from reference TRBV7-2 and TRBJ2-7, is GAGVSQSPSNKVTEKGKDVELRCDPISGHTALYWYRQSLGQGLEFLIYFQGNSAPDKSGLPSDRFSAERTGGSVSTLTIQRTQQEDSAVYLCASSLGGTYKQYFGPGTRLTVT.

A note on this clonotype: Being one base from a much bigger clone, this may be a read error. The chain is built from TRBV28 and TRBJ2-5; perhaps D is TRBD1 or TRBD2 (5 bases each). This CDR3 spans 13 amino acids. V dropped 7 bases and J dropped 5 bases, with 14 bases sitting between them. Germline CDR1 reads MDHEN; CDR2 reads SYDVKM. DNA for the CDR3: TGTGCCAGCATTGGGACGCTTTTGGAGACCCAGTACTTC. Its protein product is CASIGTLLETQYF. Combining the CDR3 with reference TRBV28 and TRBJ2-5 gives the whole variable domain DVKVTQSSRYLVKRTGEKVFLECVQDMDHENMFWYRQDPGLGLRLIYFSYDVKMKEKGDIPEGYSVSREKKERFSLILESASTNQTSMYLCASIGTLLETQYFGPGTRLLVL.

This clonotype was seen many times. This sequence joins TRBV6-5 and TRBJ2-6; either TRBD1 or TRBD2 may fit D (5 bases each). The CDR3 spans 15 residues. The V gene's germline CDR1 is MNHEY and CDR2 SVGAGI. V was clipped by 0 bases and J by 4 bases, with 7 bases between them. The CDR3 DNA sequence: TGTGCCAGCAGTTACTCCGGGGCAGGGGCCAACGTCCTGACTTTC. Translated: CASSYSGAGANVLTF.

The chain employs TRBV6-2 or TRBV6-3 and TRBJ2-5; 11 nucleotides line up with TRBD2. The last part of the DNA fits TRBJ2-7 better; the J call may be wrong. The CDR3 consists of 15 residues. Germline lookup yields CDR1 MNHEY and CDR2 SVGEGT. As DNA, the CDR3 is TGTGCCAGCAGTCTACTAGCGGGAGACATCAACGAGCAGTACTTC. This encodes CASSLLAGDINEQYF.

Many counts were recorded for this clonotype. V usage is TRBV20-1 and J usage is TRBJ2-1; 11 nucleotides line up with TRBD2. The junction had 3 bases not matched to a gene; V was cut back by 5 bases and J by 6 bases. CDR1 DFQATT and CDR2 SNEGSKA come from the germline V gene (reference sequence). This CDR3 comprises 13 residues. The CDR3 bases are TGCAGTGCTCTTGGACTAGCGGGCAATGAGCAGTTCTTC. It translates to CSALGLAGNEQFF.